Each of the 26 T cell receptor beta chains below was sequenced from the same sample in a study of cytomegalovirus exposure and HLA in healthy donors. Use of 60 Vbeta and 13 Jbeta primers characterized the PCR. Only in-frame clones appear in the TCRdb table, and some are missing; sequencing was by immunoSEQ multiplex PCR. Of more than 85,000 clones in the sample, 75% were seen once. Sequencing used PBMCs. The receptors originated from a male donor in good health and CMV-seropositive.

This chain links TRBV5-1 with TRBJ1-1; TRBD1 is a possible D gene (5 bases). The germline V gene encodes CDR1 SGHRS and CDR2 YFSETQ. There are 16 residues in the CDR3. Trimming stripped 4 bases from V and 5 bases from J, with 21 bases between. The DNA of the CDR3 is TGCGCCAGCAGCCCGAGTCAGGGAGGGGATGGGACTGAAGCTTTCTTT. Translating gives CASSPSQGGDGTEAFF.

The V call is TRBV5-4, the J call TRBJ1-1; 8 bases match TRBD1. The J segment lost 2 bases and the V segment lost 4 bases, leaving 10 bases of the junction unmatched. The CDR3 covers 16 residues. Germline V CDR1 and CDR2: SGHNT, YYREEE (reference sequence). This chain's CDR3 is CASSLGGTGVNTEAFF. The CDR3 bases are TGTGCCAGCAGCCTCGGGGGGACAGGCGTCAACACTGAAGCTTTCTTT.

This clone was found a few times. The chain is built from TRBV23-1 and TRBJ1-1; TRBD1 agrees at 7 bases. TRBV23-1 is designated an ORF whose function remains uncertain. The length of the CDR3 is 16 residues. V lost 0 bases to trimming and J lost 1 base; unmatched junction nucleotides: 5. CDR3 amino acids: CASSQSADRENTEAFF. The DNA of the CDR3 is TGCGCCAGCAGTCAATCCGCCGACAGGGAGAACACTGAAGCTTTCTTT.

The gene calls are TRBV6-1 and TRBJ1-6; D is ambiguous. V lost 2 bases and J lost 7, with 9 bases in between. Germline CDR1 reads MNHNS; CDR2 reads SASEGT. The CDR3 is made up of 14 amino acids. CDR3 DNA sequence: TGTGCCAGCAGTGAAAACCGCGGGAATTCACCCCTCCACTTT. Translating it yields CASSENRGNSPLHF.

The rearrangement uses TRBV6-1 and TRBJ2-6, with TRBD1 matching 8 bases. Germline lookup yields CDR1 MNHNS and CDR2 SASEGT. V trimming: 11 bases; J trimming: 0 bases; junction bases outside the gene matches: 6. The CDR3 length is 15 residues. For the CDR3, the DNA is TGTGCCGCCGGGACAGGACCCTCTGGGGCCAACGTCCTGACTTTC. Its protein product is CAAGTGPSGANVLTF.

Only one count was recorded for this clone. The J gene is TRBJ2-7, the V gene TRBV7-9; 11 bases map to TRBD1. The germline V gene encodes CDR1 SEHNR and CDR2 FQNEAQ (reference sequence). The CDR3 loop spans 14 amino acids. The V and J ends lost 8 bases and 6 bases, in that order; junction bases with no gene match: 9. The DNA of the CDR3 is TGTGCCAGCCAACACGCCGGGACAGGGGGCGAGCAGTACTTC. Translating it yields CASQHAGTGGEQYF.

This chain connects TRBV5-1 to TRBJ2-2; 10 bases are shared with TRBD2. The CDR3 runs to 16 residues. V lost 3 bases, J lost 2 bases, and 4 bases stayed unmatched. Per the germline V gene, CDR1 is SGHRS and CDR2 is YFSETQ. The CDR3 here is CASSYLAGANTGELFF. In DNA form, the CDR3 reads TGCGCCAGCAGCTACCTAGCGGGGGCCAACACCGGGGAGCTGTTTTTT.

The chain has TRBV6-5 and TRBJ2-1; D is perhaps TRBD1 (6 bases). V was cut by 11 bases and J by 5 bases, with 13 bases left in between. The V gene's germline CDR1 is MNHEY and CDR2 SVGAGI. There are 12 residues in the CDR3. The CDR3 region has the DNA TGTGCCTGTCGCCGACAGGACAATGAGCAGTTCTTC. Protein: CACRRQDNEQFF.

This clone was counted once. The junction departs from the called germline gene at one end, perhaps through a read error. The J gene is TRBJ1-4, the V gene TRBV7-7; no clear D. CDR1 is SSHAT and CDR2 is FNYEAQ in the germline V gene (reference sequence). The CDR3 runs to 14 residues. The CDR3, as DNA: TGTGCTAGCAGCCCACACCCAACTAATGAAAAACTGTTTTTT. As protein: CASSPHPTNEKLFF. Variable domain in full (rest from reference TRBV7-7 and TRBJ1-4): GAGVSQSPRYKVTKRGQDVTLRCDPISSHATLYWYQQALGQGPEFLTYFNYEAQPDKSGLPSDRFSAERPEGSISTLTIQRTEQRDSAMYRCASSPHPTNEKLFFGSGTQLSVL.

This clone was seen more than once but under ten times. The genes are TRBV15 and TRBJ2-1; TRBD1 is a possible D gene (5 bases). Trimming took 2 bases from V and 7 from J, leaving 6 bases between them. Germline V gives CDR1 LNHNV, CDR2 YYDKDF (reference sequence). CDR3 length: 12 amino acids. The CDR3 DNA reads as TGTGCCACCAGCAGAAAGGGGAATGAGCAGTTCTTC. Protein product: CATSRKGNEQFF.

The rearrangement uses TRBV7-2 and TRBJ1-6; 8 bases map to TRBD1. This CDR3 spans 14 amino acids. Trimming took 5 bases from V and 7 from J; bases not matched to a gene: 4. Looked up from germline, CDR1 is SGHTA and CDR2 is FQGNSA. The CDR3 coding sequence is TGTGCCAGCAGCGCCGGACAGGGAAATTCACCCCTCCACTTT. This translates into CASSAGQGNSPLHF.

V and J are TRBV5-1 and TRBJ2-5, with 7 bases lining up with TRBD1. The CDR3 runs 12 residues. Germline assignment: CDR1 SGHRS and CDR2 YFSETQ. After removal of 4 bases from V and 5 bases from J, the junction contained 2 bases not matched to a gene. The CDR3 DNA reads as TGCGCCAGCAGCCAGACAGGGGAGACCCAGTACTTC. Residues: CASSQTGETQYF.

J is TRBJ1-4 and V is TRBV5-4; 7 nucleotides line up with TRBD1. This CDR3 comprises 13 residues. The V and J ends lost 9 bases and 8 bases, in that order; junction bases with no gene match: 10. CDR1 SGHNT and CDR2 YYREEE come from the germline V gene (reference sequence). The CDR3 spells CATRTGAGEKLFF. The CDR3 DNA is TGTGCCACTAGAACAGGGGCGGGAGAAAAACTGTTTTTT.

The rearrangement uses TRBV18 and TRBJ1-2; 10 nucleotides align to TRBD1. The junction had 9 bases not matched to a gene; V was cut back by 3 bases and J by 5 bases. The CDR3 has 16 amino acids. Germline V lookup: CDR1 KGHSH, CDR2 LQKENI. The CDR3 DNA follows: TGTGCCAGCTCACCGGGATTAGACAGGGGGCCTTATGGCTACACCTTC. This encodes CASSPGLDRGPYGYTF.

The chain has TRBV13 and TRBJ1-4; a possible D gene is TRBD1 (5 bases). From germline, CDR1 is PRHDT and CDR2 FYEKMQ (reference sequence). Trimming cost V 4 bases and J 2 bases, with 8 bases left between them. This CDR3 has 14 residues. CDR3: CASSYAGTNEKLFF. CDR3 bases: TGTGCCAGCAGCTACGCAGGGACTAATGAAAAACTGTTTTTT.

The J gene is TRBJ2-7, the V gene TRBV6-1; 8 nucleotides match TRBD1. The CDR3 is 14 residues long. The V and J ends lost 8 bases and 5 bases, in that order; junction bases with no gene match: 11. Germline V CDR1 and CDR2: MNHNS, SASEGT. The DNA of the CDR3 is TGTGCCAGCTCCGGCGGGCAGGGGGCTGACGAGCAGTACTTC. Amino acids: CASSGGQGADEQYF.

This sequence joins TRBV15 and TRBJ2-1; 9 bases are shared with TRBD2. CDR3 size: 18 residues. Germline V gene data show CDR1 as LNHNV and CDR2 as YYDKDF (reference sequence). Trimming took 0 bases from V and 8 from J; bases not matched to a gene: 14. DNA of the CDR3: TGTGCCACCAGCAGAGATGGGGGCTCGCGGGGGGGCAGGGATGAGCAGTTCTTC. Its translation is CATSRDGGSRGGRDEQFF.

CDR3 protein: CASSPRQASTYEQYF. The CDR3, as DNA: TGTGCCAGCAGTCCGAGACAGGCCTCAACCTACGAGCAGTACTTC. The gene calls are TRBV6-5 and TRBJ2-7; a weak D match, TRBD1 (6 bases). Trimming took off 5 bases at V and 2 bases at J, with 16 bases between the two ends. CDR3 size: 15 residues. Germline V gene sequence: CDR1 MNHEY, CDR2 SVGAGI.

J is TRBJ1-1 and V is TRBV4-2, with 10 bases matching TRBD1. The CDR3 totals 16 residues. The germline gives CDR1 LGHNA, CDR2 YNFKEQ. Trimming took 3 bases from V and 4 from J; bases not matched to a gene: 8. The CDR3 region is CASSQVPTGGRTEAFF. In DNA, the CDR3 is TGTGCCAGCAGCCAGGTACCGACAGGGGGCCGCACTGAAGCTTTCTTT.

The genes are TRBV19 and TRBJ2-3, with 8 nucleotides matching TRBD1. V lost 5 bases and J lost 3; bases outside the gene matches: 13. From germline, CDR1 is LNHDA and CDR2 SQIVND (reference sequence). The CDR3 extends over 17 amino acids. The CDR3 sequence is CASSRRPGTGGTDTQYF. The CDR3 DNA is TGTGCCAGTAGTCGGCGCCCCGGGACAGGCGGAACAGATACGCAGTATTTT.

CDR3 loop: CASGRGEIDGYTF. In nucleotides, the CDR3 is TGTGCCAGCGGCAGGGGCGAGATCGATGGCTACACCTTC. This chain connects TRBV2 to TRBJ1-2; D perhaps matches TRBD1 (6 bases). Germline values: CDR1 SNHLY, CDR2 FYNNEI. V was pared by 8 bases and J by 6 bases, with 16 bases between. This CDR3 comprises 13 residues.

The rearrangement uses TRBV2 and TRBJ1-6; 8 bases align to TRBD1. This CDR3 contains 15 residues. Germline V gene lookup returns CDR1 SNHLY and CDR2 FYNNEI. V lost 3 bases to trimming and J lost 6 bases; unmatched junction nucleotides: 4. In DNA form, the CDR3 reads TGTGCCAGCAGTGACAGGGGGCGCTTTAATTCACCCCTCCACTTT. This sequence encodes CASSDRGRFNSPLHF.

This clone was recorded once. V and J are TRBV5-4 and TRBJ2-7; TRBD2 agrees at 7 bases. The V gene end was trimmed by 0 bases and the J gene end by 0 bases; junction bases not matched to a gene: 3. There are 15 residues in the CDR3. The germline gives CDR1 SGHNT, CDR2 YYREEE (reference sequence). CDR3 protein: CASSLVGGFSYEQYF. CDR3 nucleotides: TGTGCCAGCAGCTTGGTGGGGGGGTTCTCCTACGAGCAGTACTTC.

V gene TRBV29-1 combines with J gene TRBJ1-2; possible D gene TRBD1, 5 bases. Looked up from germline, CDR1 is SQVTM and CDR2 is ANQGSEA. With 7 bases removed from V and 6 bases from J, the gap between germline ends came to 12 bases. CDR3 length: 11 residues. The CDR3 nucleotides read TGCAGCGCCAGGGTGTGGGATGGCTACACCTTC. Translation gives CSARVWDGYTF.

The chain uses TRBV15 and TRBJ1-1, with a possible D match to TRBD1 (5 bases). This CDR3 has 13 amino acids. Germline assignment: CDR1 LNHNV and CDR2 YYDKDF (reference sequence). V was trimmed by 4 bases and J by 10 bases, leaving 16 bases between them. The CDR3 loop reads CATSMGQGGVAFF. DNA for the CDR3: TGTGCCACCAGCATGGGTCAGGGCGGAGTAGCTTTCTTT.

This clone was counted only a few times. V usage is TRBV6-5 and J usage is TRBJ1-1; D uncertain. The V gene's germline CDR1 is MNHEY and CDR2 SVGAGI. V lost 6 bases to trimming and J lost 4 bases, with 18 bases between them. This CDR3 is built from 15 residues. The CDR3 nucleotides read TGTGCCAGCAGACGACTTAAACGCCGCGTCACTGAAGCTTTCTTT. Its translation: CASRRLKRRVTEAFF.